The T cell receptor beta chain described here comes from a study of blood T cell repertoires in COVID-19. About the study: Italy, Spain and the United States were the sources of the convalescent and acute COVID-19 samples. PBMCs, B-cell-depleted T cells, or T cells provided the cDNA or gDNA that made up the material.

The CDR3 runs to 16 residues. V lost 3 bases to trimming and J lost 0 bases, with 12 bases between them. Germline loops: CDR1 MGHRA, CDR2 YSYEKL. Clones were sequenced by immunoSEQ multiplex PCR, and TCRdb holds only the in-frame ones, with some missing. The sample carries 25,000 to 30,000 clones, about 83% recorded once. The J gene is TRBJ1-3, the V gene TRBV4-1, with D perhaps TRBD1 (6 bases). The specimen was peripheral blood. This TCR was recovered from a human donor in a cohort sampled during active COVID-19. The CDR3 spells CASSHPGQLSGNTIYF. The DNA for the CDR3 is TGCGCCAGCAGCCACCCTGGACAGCTCTCTGGAAACACCATATATTTT.